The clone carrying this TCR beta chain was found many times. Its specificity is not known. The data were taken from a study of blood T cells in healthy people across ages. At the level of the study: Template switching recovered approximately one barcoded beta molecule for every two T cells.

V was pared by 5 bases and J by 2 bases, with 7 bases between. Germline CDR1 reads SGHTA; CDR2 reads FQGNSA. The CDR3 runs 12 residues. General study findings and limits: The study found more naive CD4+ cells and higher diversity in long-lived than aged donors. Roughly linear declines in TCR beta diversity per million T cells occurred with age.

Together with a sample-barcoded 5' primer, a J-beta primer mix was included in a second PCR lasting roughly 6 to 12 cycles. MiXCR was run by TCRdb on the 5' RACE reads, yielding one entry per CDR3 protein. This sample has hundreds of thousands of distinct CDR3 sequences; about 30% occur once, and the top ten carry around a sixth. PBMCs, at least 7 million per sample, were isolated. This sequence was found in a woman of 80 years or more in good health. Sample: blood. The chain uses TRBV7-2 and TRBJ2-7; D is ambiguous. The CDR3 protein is CASSQSPYEQYF. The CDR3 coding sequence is TGTGCCAGCAGCCAGAGCCCCTACGAGCAGTACTTC.